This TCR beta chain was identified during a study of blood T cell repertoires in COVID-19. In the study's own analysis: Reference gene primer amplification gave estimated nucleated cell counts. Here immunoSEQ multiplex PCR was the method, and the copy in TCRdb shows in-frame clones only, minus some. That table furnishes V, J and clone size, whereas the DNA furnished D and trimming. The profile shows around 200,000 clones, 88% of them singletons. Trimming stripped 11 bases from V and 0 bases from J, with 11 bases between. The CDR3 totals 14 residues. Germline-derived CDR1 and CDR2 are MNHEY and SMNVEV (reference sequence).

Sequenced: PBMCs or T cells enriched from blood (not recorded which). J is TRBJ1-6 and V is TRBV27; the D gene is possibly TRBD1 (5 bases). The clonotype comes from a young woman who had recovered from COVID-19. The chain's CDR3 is CAFNRSSYNSPLHF. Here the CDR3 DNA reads TGTGCCTTCAACAGGAGCTCCTATAATTCACCCCTCCACTTT.